Listed below are T cell receptor beta chains from one sample, sequenced in a study of response to subunit inactivated influenza vaccine. Via MiXCR, TCRdb re-called the RT-PCR reads, giving one row per CDR3 protein. The table includes 600,000 to 850,000 distinct CDR3 sequences, 12% to 15% detected once. Source: PBMCs from blood, taken roughly 2 weeks before vaccination. The receptors stem from a man aged 50-60 years who received an inactivated influenza vaccine. CDR3s include the opening cysteine and the closing phenylalanine or tryptophan. The D gene is left open where the match is weak.

CASRIGQYYNEQFF,TRBJ2-1,TRBV19,-
CASRESTGDSYEQYF,TRBJ2-7,TRBV2,-
CATSRVRGNTGELFF,TRBJ2-2,TRBV15,-
CSAHTPAGAPDTQYF,TRBJ2-3,TRBV20-1,TRBD2
CASSTSRAGQETQYF,TRBJ2-5,TRBV9,-
CASSYGTPGNTIYF,TRBJ1-3,TRBV7-2,-
CASSVLDSNEQFF,TRBJ2-1,TRBV2,-
CASSLTVDTDTQYF,TRBJ2-3,TRBV5-1,-
CATSGILDGYTF,TRBJ1-2,TRBV15,-
CASSLARGIPYEQYF,TRBJ2-7,TRBV7-2,-
CASSQSLTGGRGYGYTF,TRBJ1-2,TRBV4-3,TRBD1
CASRLGQVGHEQYF,TRBJ2-7,TRBV28,TRBD1
CCAREAGRMNTEAFF,TRBJ1-1,TRBV20-1,-
CASSSTSGGARMRDTQYF,TRBJ2-3,TRBV5-1,TRBD2
CASSFGTSGMETQYF,TRBJ2-5,TRBV5-1,TRBD2
CASSLDGQTMTGYTF,TRBJ1-2,TRBV7-9,-
CASSQAFTEAFF,TRBJ1-1,TRBV3-1,-
CASSLEGDSPTGELFF,TRBJ2-2,TRBV5-1,-
CASSRPLGGANTGELFF,TRBJ2-2,TRBV6-2/TRBV6-3,-
CASSQTGREKLFF,TRBJ1-4,TRBV4-3,TRBD1
CASRGTGLTNTEAFF,TRBJ1-1,TRBV25-1,TRBD1
CASSQIPRQNTGELFF,TRBJ2-2,TRBV4-1,-
CATSRVDKNTEAFF,TRBJ1-1,TRBV15,-
CSASGGEKIHNEQFF,TRBJ2-1,TRBV20-1,-
CASSLGVGATYEQYF,TRBJ2-7,TRBV7-2,-
CASSEGGGRALGETQYF,TRBJ2-5,TRBV25-1,TRBD2
CASSQDAGLERTDTQYF,TRBJ2-3,TRBV4-2,-
CSARDGAADNEQFF,TRBJ2-1,TRBV20-1,-
CASSYSRGSPEQYF,TRBJ2-7,TRBV6-5,-
CASSQDSRRGSYEQYF,TRBJ2-7,TRBV14,-
CASSSTNTEAFF,TRBJ1-1,TRBV5-1,-
CASSLAGVWGDTEAFF,TRBJ1-1,TRBV7-2,-
CASSQRYMGETQYF,TRBJ2-5,TRBV4-1,-